These 19 T cell receptor beta chains were all obtained from the same sample, sequenced in a study of radiation and T cells in renal cell carcinoma. This sample's treatment: 15 Gy SBRT to primary tumor, nephrectomy 4 weeks later. The assay was immunoSEQ multiplex PCR, and TCRdb's table has in-frame clones only and misses some. The sample records approximately 21,000 clones, about 50% being singletons. Sequences were derived from tumor tissue, sampled from a patient whose treatment included radiotherapy and nephrectomy. The receptors originated from a woman aged 45-59 years with renal cell carcinoma.

The chain carries TRBV5-4 and TRBJ2-1, with 9 bases that match TRBD2. The germline V gene has CDR1 SGHNT and CDR2 YYREEE (reference sequence). This CDR3 is 18 amino acids long. Germline trimming cut 5 bases from V and 5 bases from J; bases unmatched to any gene: 17. Here the CDR3 reads CASSWDGSIAGVNNEQFF. CDR3 coding DNA: TGTGCCAGCAGTTGGGACGGATCTATAGCGGGGGTAAACAATGAGCAGTTCTTC.

This clone was observed once. This chain uses TRBV19 with TRBJ2-6, with TRBD1 matching 8 bases. The CDR3 runs to 16 residues. V shed 6 bases, J shed 2 bases, and the junction held 6 bases outside the gene matches. Germline assignment: CDR1 LNHDA and CDR2 SQIVND (reference sequence). The chain's CDR3 is CASSRDRLPGANVLTF. The CDR3 DNA reads as TGTGCCAGTAGCCGGGACAGGCTTCCTGGGGCCAACGTCCTGACTTTC.

In this sample, this clone turned up a few times. The rearrangement uses TRBV4-3 and TRBJ1-2; 8 nucleotides align to TRBD1. Losses at the gene ends were 4 bases for V and 6 bases for J; bases not matched to a gene: 13. The V gene's germline CDR1 is LGHNA and CDR2 YSLEER. The CDR3 spans 16 residues. CDR3 residues: CASSPKFPDRVDGYTF. The CDR3 nucleotides are TGCGCCAGCAGCCCTAAATTCCCGGACAGGGTCGATGGCTACACCTTC.

In its sample, this clone was seen many times. The chain employs TRBV6-5 and TRBJ1-5; D uncertain. CDR3 length: 14 residues. V gave up 5 bases and J gave up 3 bases, with 11 bases separating them. CDR1 and CDR2 from the germline V gene are MNHEY and SVGAGI. The CDR3 sequence is CASSPNLHNQPQHF. The CDR3, as DNA: TGTGCCAGCAGTCCCAACTTGCACAATCAGCCCCAGCATTTT.

This clone was seen a handful of times. The chain combines TRBV7-9 with TRBJ2-5; D is perhaps TRBD2 (6 bases). V gave up 5 bases and J gave up 9 bases, with 13 bases separating them. Germline V CDR1 and CDR2: SEHNR, FQNEAQ (reference sequence). This CDR3 contains 12 residues. The CDR3 nucleotides read TGTGCCAGCAGCCTCCCGGGGGAGGCCCAGTACTTC. This gives the protein CASSLPGEAQYF. Complete variable domain (other parts from reference TRBV7-9 and TRBJ2-5): DTGVSQNPRHKITKRGQNVTFRCDPISEHNRLYWYRQTLGQGPEFLTYFQNEAQLEKSRLLSDRFSAERPKGSFSTLEIQRTEQGDSAMYLCASSLPGEAQYFGPGTRLLVL.

This clone has only a few counts. The rearrangement uses TRBV6-6 and TRBJ1-2, with D hard to call. This CDR3 contains 11 residues. Germline CDR1 is MNHNY and CDR2 is SVGAGI (reference sequence). V was cut by 5 bases and J by 10 bases, with 11 bases left in between. The CDR3 loop is CASSITRAYTF. DNA for the CDR3: TGTGCCAGCAGTATCACACGGGCCTACACCTTC.

This clone was observed a handful of times. The chain joins TRBV29-1 to TRBJ2-1, with 11 positions matching TRBD2. Germline-derived CDR1 and CDR2 are SQVTM and ANQGSEA. This CDR3 has 14 residues. V trimming: 6 bases; J trimming: 7 bases; junction bases outside the gene matches: 8. In DNA, the CDR3 is TGCAGCGTGCCCCCCGGGACTAGCGGAAATGAGCAGTTCTTC. Amino acids: CSVPPGTSGNEQFF.

The chain combines TRBV4-1 with TRBJ2-7; D perhaps matches TRBD1 (6 bases). The CDR3 extends over 15 amino acids. The V gene lost 3 bases and the J gene lost 6 bases, with 18 bases spanning the gap. CDR1 is MGHRA and CDR2 is YSYEKL in the germline V gene. The CDR3 coding sequence is TGCGCCAGCAGCCACACCACAGGGCTGTTAGGCGAGCAGTACTTC. This gives the protein CASSHTTGLLGEQYF.

Ten or more counts support this clone. The chain recombines TRBV6-1 with TRBJ1-1; unclear D gene. Germline CDR1 reads MNHNS; CDR2 reads SASEGT. This CDR3 region has 12 residues. The V gene lost 6 bases and the J gene lost 1 base, with 6 bases spanning the gap. Written as DNA, the CDR3 is TGTGCCAGCAGATGGGGGAACACTGAAGCTTTCTTT. Its protein product is CASRWGNTEAFF.

This clone appeared a few times. The CDR3 loop is CASSQETGGARVNTEAFF. The CDR3 DNA reads TGTGCCAGCAGTCAAGAGACAGGGGGCGCGAGGGTGAACACTGAAGCTTTCTTT. The chain couples TRBV6-1 to TRBJ1-1; 10 nucleotides align to TRBD1. Trimming cost V 5 bases and J 0 bases; bases outside gene matches: 12. Germline CDR1 reads MNHNS; CDR2 reads SASEGT. The CDR3 runs to 18 residues.

As regards this clone: The identical CDR3 is also encoded by other nucleotide sequences in the sample. The V and J genes are TRBV4-2 and TRBJ2-7, with a weak D call TRBD1 (5 bases). V was clipped by 3 bases and J by 7 bases, with 13 bases between them. This CDR3 is 13 amino acids long. Germline V CDR1 and CDR2: LGHNA, YNFKEQ. The chain's CDR3 is CASSQMTASEQYF. The CDR3 DNA follows: TGTGCCAGCAGCCAGATGACAGCATCTGAGCAGTACTTC.

The chain combines TRBV11-2 with TRBJ2-2; no firm D call. The CDR3 is 16 residues long. In germline, CDR1 is SGHAT, CDR2 FQNNGV. Trimming stripped 1 base from V and 2 bases from J, with 11 bases between. The CDR3, as DNA: TGTGCCAGCAGCTTAGCTTGGGCCCTTAACACCGGGGAGCTGTTTTTT. Translation: CASSLAWALNTGELFF.

The chain couples TRBV4-2 to TRBJ2-1, with TRBD2 matching over 11 bases. Germline V CDR1 and CDR2: LGHNA, YNFKEQ. V shed 3 bases, J shed 12 bases, and the junction held 16 bases outside the gene matches. There are 17 residues in the CDR3. CDR3 sequence: CASSQETSGATDRVQFF. CDR3 bases: TGTGCCAGCAGCCAGGAGACTAGCGGGGCCACCGACCGGGTGCAGTTCTTC.

In its sample, this clone was seen a few times. The chain recombines TRBV19 with TRBJ2-2; tentative D call: TRBD1 (6 bases). With 1 base removed from V and 4 bases from J, the gap between germline ends came to 19 bases. CDR1 is LNHDA, CDR2 SQIVND, per germline (reference sequence). CDR3 size: 18 residues. The chain's CDR3 is CASSIGRKGDRVTGELFF. The CDR3, as DNA: TGTGCCAGTAGTATAGGTCGTAAGGGGGATCGGGTCACCGGGGAGCTGTTTTTT. The whole variable domain, filled in from reference TRBV19 and TRBJ2-2, reads DGGITQSPKYLFRKEGQNVTLSCEQNLNHDAMYWYRQDPGQGLRLIYYSQIVNDFQKGDIAEGYSVSREKKESFPLTVTSAQKNPTAFYLCASSIGRKGDRVTGELFFGEGSRLTVL.

This chain links TRBV5-4 with TRBJ2-2; no firm D call. CDR1 is SGHNT, CDR2 YYREEE, per germline (reference sequence). This CDR3 contains 14 residues. V gave up 0 bases and J gave up 1 base, with 4 bases separating them. CDR3 sequence reads: CASSLGGNTGELFF. CDR3 DNA sequence: TGTGCCAGCAGCTTGGGGGGGAACACCGGGGAGCTGTTTTTT. Filled out from reference TRBV5-4 and TRBJ2-2, the complete variable domain reads ETGVTQSPTHLIKTRGQQVTLRCSSQSGHNTVSWYQQALGQGPQFIFQYYREEENGRGNFPPRFSGLQFPNYSSELNVNALELDDSALYLCASSLGGNTGELFFGEGSRLTVL.

V and J are TRBV6-6 and TRBJ2-2, with D unresolved. CDR1 MNHNY and CDR2 SVGAGI come from the germline V gene (reference sequence). Trimming cost V 6 bases and J 8 bases, with 19 bases left between them. This CDR3 comprises 15 residues. The CDR3 DNA reads TGTGCCAGCAGGGATGTGGCCGCTGGGCTGGGGGAGCTGTTTTTT. Its protein product is CASRDVAAGLGELFF.

This clone has just a few counts. The V call is TRBV6-5, the J call TRBJ2-7, with D possibly being TRBD2 (6 bases). Germline V gene lookup returns CDR1 MNHEY and CDR2 SVGAGI. V lost 5 bases to trimming and J lost 4 bases, with 15 bases between them. This CDR3 comprises 14 residues. The CDR3 is CASSNLVAGYEQYF. The CDR3 DNA is TGTGCCAGCAGTAACCTGGTCGCGGGATACGAGCAGTACTTC.

This clone came up a few times. The V and J genes are TRBV5-1 and TRBJ2-7; D call uncertain. The CDR3 is 14 amino acids. V gave up 2 bases and J gave up 2 bases, with 11 bases separating them. CDR1 is SGHRS, CDR2 YFSETQ, per germline. DNA for the CDR3: TGCGCCAGCAGCTTTAGTCAAGGCCCCTACGAGCAGTACTTC. Protein: CASSFSQGPYEQYF.

This rearrangement joins TRBV6-6 to TRBJ1-5, with D unclear. V was trimmed by 5 bases and J by 5 bases, leaving 7 bases between them. The CDR3 runs 12 residues. From germline, CDR1 is MNHNY and CDR2 SVGAGI (reference sequence). This chain's CDR3 is CASSPIDQPQHF. Here the CDR3 DNA reads TGTGCCAGCAGTCCAATCGATCAGCCCCAGCATTTT.